The 31 T cell receptor beta chains reported below all come from one sample, sequenced in a study of blood T cell repertoires in COVID-19. Repertoires were generated with immunoSEQ multiplex PCR, while TCRdb's copy carries only in-frame clones and drops some. Seen here are 350,000 or so clones, around four fifths observed once, and the top ten hold 2.5% to 3%. Sequenced material: peripheral blood. These receptors all stem from a young man with active or convalescent COVID-19.

The chain couples TRBV21-1 to TRBJ2-2; no DNA check was done on the table's D call, TRBD2. TRBV21-1 is described as a pseudogene. The CDR3 contains 18 residues. The CDR3 sequence is CASSKTPPSGRAKGELFF. DNA for the CDR3: TGTGCCAGCAGCAAAACCCCCCCGAGCGGGAGGGCCAAGGGGGAGCTGTTTTTT.

The J gene is TRBJ1-4, the V gene TRBV5-1; TRBD1 might be the D (6 bases). Per germline, CDR1 SGHRS and CDR2 YFSETQ. CDR3 length: 13 amino acids. The ends were cut back, 6 bases at V and 6 bases at J, with 12 bases in the middle. This CDR3 reads CASKEKGDEKLFF. The CDR3 nucleotides are TGCGCCAGCAAGGAAAAGGGGGATGAAAAACTGTTTTTT.

V gene TRBV28 combines with J gene TRBJ2-7, with D hard to call. Between the trimmed V and J ends, which lost 7 bases and 3 bases, there was a span of 10 bases. Germline V gene sequence: CDR1 MDHEN, CDR2 SYDVKM. This CDR3 has 12 amino acids. The CDR3 protein is CASNAERYEQYF. The CDR3 coding sequence is TGTGCCAGCAATGCAGAGCGCTACGAGCAGTACTTC.

For the CDR3, the DNA is TGTGCCTGGAGTTCTACCTACGAGCAGTACTTC. This encodes CAWSSTYEQYF. This chain connects TRBV30 to TRBJ2-7; D not certain. The germline V and J ends were trimmed by 2 bases and 2 bases, with 4 bases remaining between them. CDR3 length: 11 residues. Germline V gene data show CDR1 as GTSNPN and CDR2 as SVGIG (reference sequence).

The V gene is TRBV6-5, the J gene TRBJ1-2; a weak D match, TRBD1 (6 bases). CDR1 and CDR2 (germline): MNHEY, SVGAGI. The CDR3 consists of 14 residues. V was clipped by 2 bases and J by 8 bases, with 15 bases between them. In DNA, the CDR3 is TGTGCCAGCAGTTACCCAGGGGCGCGTTCCGGCTACACCTTC. Translation: CASSYPGARSGYTF.

The chain couples TRBV7-9 to TRBJ2-2; 10 nucleotides align to TRBD1. Trimming cost V 5 bases and J 1 base; bases outside gene matches: 13. Germline values: CDR1 SEHNR, CDR2 FQNEAQ (reference sequence). This CDR3 is 19 amino acids long. This chain's CDR3 is CASSQDRGYSLRNTGELFF. The DNA for the CDR3 is TGTGCCAGCAGCCAGGACAGGGGGTATTCTTTAAGGAACACCGGGGAGCTGTTTTTT. Complete variable domain (other parts from reference TRBV7-9 and TRBJ2-2): DTGVSQNPRHKITKRGQNVTFRCDPISEHNRLYWYRQTLGQGPEFLTYFQNEAQLEKSRLLSDRFSAERPKGSFSTLEIQRTEQGDSAMYLCASSQDRGYSLRNTGELFFGEGSRLTVL.

The rearrangement uses TRBV30 and TRBJ1-1; weak D call: TRBD1 (6 bases). This CDR3 comprises 13 residues. Trimming took off 6 bases at V and 1 base at J, with 12 bases between the two ends. Germline V gene lookup returns CDR1 GTSNPN and CDR2 SVGIG (reference sequence). CDR3 nucleotide sequence: TGTGCCTGCCTAAGACAGGAGAACACTGAAGCTTTCTTT. It translates to CACLRQENTEAFF. Full variable domain (rest looked up from reference TRBV30 and TRBJ1-1): SQTIHQWPATLVQPVGSPLSLECTVEGTSNPNLYWYRQAAGRGLQLLFYSVGIGQISSEVPQNLSASRPQDRQFILSSKKLLLSDSGFYLCACLRQENTEAFFGQGTRLTVV.

The chain joins TRBV7-6 to TRBJ2-7; 8 positions agree with TRBD2. The CDR3 covers 17 residues. Germline V gene data show CDR1 as SGHVS and CDR2 as FNYEAQ. The J segment lost 7 bases and the V segment lost 0 bases, leaving 14 bases of the junction unmatched. The CDR3: CASSLAPLVAGTNEQYF. The CDR3 DNA sequence: TGTGCCAGCAGCTTAGCGCCCCTGGTAGCGGGGACTAATGAGCAGTACTTC.

This sequence joins TRBV7-2 and TRBJ2-7; 10 bases match TRBD2. The V gene's germline CDR1 is SGHTA and CDR2 FQGNSA. V lost 2 bases, J lost 0 bases, and 4 bases stayed unmatched. The CDR3 is 16 residues long. The DNA for the CDR3 is TGTGCCAGCAGCTTATCGGCTAGCGGGAGCTCCTACGAGCAGTACTTC. Protein product: CASSLSASGSSYEQYF.

The chain has TRBV6-5 and TRBJ1-1; 8 nucleotides align to TRBD1. After removal of 5 bases from V and 7 bases from J, the junction contained 6 bases not matched to a gene. Per the germline V gene, CDR1 is MNHEY and CDR2 is SVGAGI. The CDR3 consists of 13 residues. The DNA for the CDR3 is TGTGCCAGCAGTCGCGGGACAGGCGGTGAAGCTTTCTTT. It specifies CASSRGTGGEAFF.

The chain uses TRBV30 and TRBJ2-7, with D possibly matching TRBD2 (5 bases). V was cut by 5 bases and J by 7 bases, with 15 bases left in between. The CDR3 is 12 amino acids. Germline CDR1 and CDR2: GTSNPN and SVGIG (reference sequence). The CDR3 loop reads CAWGYTPGEQYF. The CDR3 nucleotides are TGTGCCTGGGGGTACACTCCGGGGGAGCAGTACTTC.

The chain links TRBV9 to TRBJ2-7, with D perhaps matching TRBD1 (6 bases). CDR3 size: 15 residues. The ends were cut back, 0 bases at V and 1 base at J, with 11 bases in the middle. Germline CDR1 reads SGDLS; CDR2 reads YYNGEE. The CDR3 reads CASSVAPGESYEQYF. For the CDR3, the DNA is TGTGCCAGCAGCGTAGCTCCAGGGGAGTCCTACGAGCAGTACTTC.

V and J are TRBV28 and TRBJ2-2; TRBD2 matches at 12 bases. Germline V CDR1 and CDR2: MDHEN, SYDVKM. The CDR3 runs 16 residues. The junction had 8 bases not matched to a gene; V was cut back by 3 bases and J by 9 bases. CDR3 region: CASSLSLAGGPRELFF. The CDR3 DNA is TGTGCCAGCAGTTTGAGTCTAGCGGGAGGGCCACGGGAGCTGTTTTTT.

This clone turned up a few times. The chain joins TRBV20-1 to TRBJ2-7; D is ambiguous. This CDR3 contains 11 residues. Germline CDR1 and CDR2: DFQATT and SNEGSKA (reference sequence). Between the trimmed V and J ends, which lost 7 bases and 6 bases, there was a span of 13 bases. Here the CDR3 DNA reads TGCAGTGTCCTAGACTCGCTCGAGCAGTACTTC. It is translated as CSVLDSLEQYF.

The chain has TRBV4-1 and TRBJ2-3; D may be TRBD2 (7 bases). Germline CDR1 and CDR2: MGHRA and YSYEKL. The V end lost 4 bases, the J end lost 4 bases, and 24 bases lay between the germline ends. The CDR3 length is 18 residues. Here the CDR3 reads CASSPPQKRDKVPDTQYF. For the CDR3, the DNA is TGCGCCAGCAGCCCGCCGCAAAAGCGGGACAAGGTCCCAGATACGCAGTATTTT.

The rearrangement uses TRBV19 and TRBJ1-5; maybe TRBD1 (5 bases). CDR3 length: 13 residues. V gave up 7 bases and J gave up 3 bases, with 10 bases separating them. CDR1 is LNHDA, CDR2 SQIVND, per germline (reference sequence). The CDR3 DNA reads TGTGCCAGTACGCGGACAAACAATCAGCCCCAGCATTTT. Encoded protein: CASTRTNNQPQHF. Looking up the rest from reference TRBV19 and TRBJ1-5 gives the full variable domain: DGGITQSPKYLFRKEGQNVTLSCEQNLNHDAMYWYRQDPGQGLRLIYYSQIVNDFQKGDIAEGYSVSREKKESFPLTVTSAQKNPTAFYLCASTRTNNQPQHFGDGTRLSIL.

V and J are TRBV15 and TRBJ1-3; D is undetermined. The CDR3 length is 13 residues. Germline CDR1 reads LNHNV; CDR2 reads YYDKDF (reference sequence). Between the trimmed V and J ends, which lost 5 bases and 0 bases, there was a span of 5 bases. DNA for the CDR3: TGTGCCACCAGCTTCAGCTCTGGAAACACCATATATTTT. It encodes CATSFSSGNTIYF.

The chain has TRBV2 and TRBJ2-7; D is ambiguous. Germline V lookup: CDR1 SNHLY, CDR2 FYNNEI. The length of the CDR3 is 13 residues. V was trimmed by 7 bases and J by 3 bases, leaving 13 bases between them. CDR3 loop: CASTERNDYEQYF. CDR3 sequence (DNA): TGTGCCAGCACCGAGAGGAATGACTACGAGCAGTACTTC.

The V and J genes are TRBV14 and TRBJ2-7; possible D gene TRBD2, 6 bases. Germline CDR1 SGHDN, CDR2 FVKESK. V dropped 0 bases and J dropped 4 bases, with 10 bases sitting between them. The CDR3 length is 14 residues. CDR3 sequence reads: CASSQDGGIYEQYF. The CDR3 nucleotides are TGTGCCAGCAGCCAAGACGGGGGAATTTACGAGCAGTACTTC.

This clone was counted between two and nine times. This sample includes further DNA sequences coding for the same CDR3. This chain connects TRBV20-1 to TRBJ2-2, with D possibly being TRBD2 (5 bases). Trimming cost V 3 bases and J 2 bases, with 10 bases left between them. There are 14 residues in the CDR3. CDR1 and CDR2 from the germline V gene are DFQATT and SNEGSKA (reference sequence). CDR3 sequence reads: CSASLRGNTGELFF. In DNA form, the CDR3 reads TGCAGTGCTAGTTTACGGGGAAACACCGGGGAGCTGTTTTTT.

This clone was seen just once. This chain joins TRBV6-6 and TRBJ1-2; tentatively, D is TRBD1 (5 bases). Germline CDR1 is MNHNY and CDR2 is SVGAGI (reference sequence). The V and J ends lost 0 bases and 6 bases respectively, with 14 bases between them. The CDR3 extends over 15 amino acids. Here the CDR3 reads CASSYSGQGVNGYTF. The CDR3 DNA is TGTGCCAGCAGTTACTCGGGGCAGGGTGTAAATGGCTACACCTTC.

The chain joins TRBV30 to TRBJ1-4, with 7 bases lining up with TRBD1. Germline V gene data show CDR1 as GTSNPN and CDR2 as SVGIG (reference sequence). J lost 6 bases, V lost 1 base, and 5 bases had no gene match. This CDR3 has 14 residues. CDR3 DNA: TGTGCCTGGAGTGAGCCAGGGGGGCATGAAAAACTGTTTTTT. It encodes CAWSEPGGHEKLFF. Together with reference TRBV30 and TRBJ1-4, the CDR3 gives the full variable domain: SQTIHQWPATLVQPVGSPLSLECTVEGTSNPNLYWYRQAAGRGLQLLFYSVGIGQISSEVPQNLSASRPQDRQFILSSKKLLLSDSGFYLCAWSEPGGHEKLFFGSGTQLSVL.

The chain employs TRBV6-5 and TRBJ1-6; D call uncertain. The CDR3 has 15 amino acids. Germline CDR1 reads MNHEY; CDR2 reads SVGAGI. V gave up 0 bases and J gave up 12 bases, with 15 bases separating them. CDR3 amino acids: CASSYSSTPVRPLHF. For the CDR3, the DNA is TGTGCCAGCAGTTACTCGAGCACTCCCGTGAGACCCCTCCACTTT.

This chain uses TRBV6-4 with TRBJ1-2, with a possible D match to TRBD1 (6 bases). The CDR3 runs 13 residues. Trimming left V 3 bases short and J 4 bases short, with 9 bases between. Germline lookup yields CDR1 MRHNA and CDR2 SNTAGT. CDR3 amino acids: CASSEQGSYGYTF. In DNA form, the CDR3 reads TGTGCCAGCAGTGAACAGGGTTCCTATGGCTACACCTTC.

The V gene is TRBV6-5, the J gene TRBJ2-7; 7 positions match TRBD1. Losses at the gene ends were 8 bases for V and 4 bases for J; bases not matched to a gene: 8. In germline, CDR1 is MNHEY, CDR2 SVGAGI. The CDR3 spans 13 residues. CDR3 sequence (DNA): TGTGCCAGCCGCAAACAGGGGCCTTACGAGCAGTACTTC. Translated: CASRKQGPYEQYF.

The chain's CDR3 is CASSLPGSRGFGYTF. In nucleotides, the CDR3 is TGTGCCAGCAGCCTTCCAGGCAGTAGGGGCTTTGGCTACACCTTC. The chain recombines TRBV13 with TRBJ1-2; possibly TRBD1 for D (5 bases). The CDR3 sequence is 15 residues long. V gave up 5 bases and J gave up 7 bases, with 20 bases separating them. Germline CDR1 is PRHDT and CDR2 is FYEKMQ (reference sequence).

This clone was picked up a small number of times. The chain couples TRBV11-2 to TRBJ1-3; D may be TRBD1 (6 bases). This CDR3 contains 17 residues. Germline CDR1 is SGHAT and CDR2 is FQNNGV. Trimming stripped 2 bases from V and 0 bases from J, with 14 bases between. This CDR3 reads CASSLIVATGSGNTIYF. DNA of the CDR3: TGTGCCAGCAGCTTAATCGTTGCGACAGGCTCTGGAAACACCATATATTTT. The complete variable domain, with remaining parts taken from reference TRBV11-2 and TRBJ1-3, reads EAGVAQSPRYKIIEKRQSVAFWCNPISGHATLYWYQQILGQGPKLLIQFQNNGVVDDSQLPKDRFSAERLKGVDSTLKIQPAKLEDSAVYLCASSLIVATGSGNTIYFGEGSWLTVV.

The chain links TRBV4-2 to TRBJ2-7; D may be TRBD2 (5 bases). The CDR3 is 14 residues long. CDR1 and CDR2 (germline): LGHNA, YNFKEQ. V dropped 3 bases and J dropped 0 bases, with 9 bases sitting between them. CDR3 region: CASSQDWTSYEQYF. The CDR3, as DNA: TGTGCCAGCAGCCAGGACTGGACCTCCTACGAGCAGTACTTC.

There are a few counts of this clone. J is TRBJ1-1 and V is TRBV15; D is unclear. Germline assignment: CDR1 LNHNV and CDR2 YYDKDF (reference sequence). Trimming removed 3 bases at V and 5 bases at J, with 16 bases between. CDR3 length: 15 amino acids. CDR3 residues: CATSSVSGIGTEAFF. CDR3 nucleotides: TGTGCCACCAGCAGCGTTAGCGGGATAGGGACTGAAGCTTTCTTT.

The chain combines TRBV30 with TRBJ2-7, with D possibly matching TRBD2 (5 bases). The CDR3 has 13 amino acids. CDR1 and CDR2 (germline): GTSNPN, SVGIG (reference sequence). V lost 1 base and J lost 7, with 14 bases in between. This CDR3 reads CAWSAVASGEQYF. CDR3 sequence (DNA): TGTGCCTGGAGTGCCGTAGCGTCGGGAGAGCAGTACTTC. Full variable domain (missing parts from reference TRBV30 and TRBJ2-7): SQTIHQWPATLVQPVGSPLSLECTVEGTSNPNLYWYRQAAGRGLQLLFYSVGIGQISSEVPQNLSASRPQDRQFILSSKKLLLSDSGFYLCAWSAVASGEQYFGPGTRLTVT.

The J gene is TRBJ2-1, the V gene TRBV4-2; D is ambiguous. CDR3 size: 13 residues. V was shortened by 3 bases and J by 8 bases, with 11 bases between the two germline ends. In germline, CDR1 is LGHNA, CDR2 YNFKEQ. CDR3 region: CASSQGLWDEQFF. DNA for the CDR3: TGTGCCAGCAGCCAGGGCCTCTGGGATGAGCAGTTCTTC.